The source of this T cell receptor beta chain is a study of cytomegalovirus exposure and HLA in healthy donors. The germline CDR1 and CDR2 sequences are SNHLY and FYNNEI. There are 15 residues in the CDR3. The V gene end was trimmed by 6 bases and the J gene end by 4 bases; junction bases not matched to a gene: 12. The assay was immunoSEQ multiplex PCR, and TCRdb's table has in-frame clones only and misses some. This table has about 240,000 clones, about 87% appearing once. The study's findings and limits: The tendency of first-cohort TCR clusters to co-occur in the 95 to 150 validation repertoires was the finding of a later analysis. As was reported, the classifier diagnosed cytomegalovirus status with high specificity and sensitivity. TCR beta chains numbering some 150 were designated cytomegalovirus-associated. Specific recognition of CMV antigens was confirmed in vitro for a few chains (all CMV-associated).

This clone occurred once. No antigen is known for it. V usage is TRBV2 and J usage is TRBJ2-7; TRBD1 agrees at 7 bases. The source material was PBMCs. The TCR was taken from a man between 18 and 35 years old in good health and CMV-seronegative. DNA of the CDR3: TGTGCCAGCAGAGCCAGGGTAGGGGGCGGGTACGAGCAGTACTTC. This codes for CASRARVGGGYEQYF.